This entry lists 5 T cell receptor beta chains sequenced from one sample in a study of T cells in Graves' hyperthyroidism and ophthalmopathy (dated by TCRdb to the late 2010s). Library creation used multiplex PCR. Sequencer: Illumina HiSeq 2000. TCR beta CDR3 regions were amplified from RNA transcripts. For the first round of RT-PCR on the TCR CDR3, the HTBI primer set was used together with the Qiagen OneStep RT-PCR kit. The public sequencing data were trimmed at Q25 with fastp and processed into clonotypes with MiXCR by TCRdb, which kept only in-frame beta chains. Under each unique CDR3 protein, matching rows form one entry showing the most common genes and DNA. The table for this sample lists over 350,000 distinct CDR3 sequences; roughly 18% of them were counted only once. Over 35% of the sample comes from the top ten. The specimen sequenced was blood. The receptors shown here come from a man between 18 and 35 years old with Graves' ophthalmopathy.

The chain is built from TRBV10-3 and TRBJ2-7; TRBD2 matches at 9 bases. Losses at the gene ends were 8 bases for V and 0 bases for J; bases not matched to a gene: 11. The germline gives CDR1 ENHRY, CDR2 SYGVKD. The CDR3 loop spans 16 amino acids. The CDR3 DNA reads as TGTGCCATCGCGGGGGGGGAGCGGGAGGCCTCCTACGAGCAGTACTTC. It codes for CAIAGGEREASYEQYF.

This clonotype was observed many times. V is TRBV28 and J is TRBJ1-1; possibly TRBD1 for D (5 bases). The CDR3 totals 14 residues. The V gene's germline CDR1 is MDHEN and CDR2 SYDVKM. V gave up 5 bases and J gave up 8 bases, with 18 bases separating them. The CDR3, as DNA: TGTGCCAGCAGTCTCGATGGGGGAGGTCAAGAAGCTTTCTTT. It translates to CASSLDGGGQEAFF.

V gene TRBV18 combines with J gene TRBJ2-2, with a tentative D call TRBD2 (6 bases). The CDR3 consists of 15 residues. Germline lookup yields CDR1 KGHSH and CDR2 LQKENI. V was trimmed by 2 bases and J by 8 bases, leaving 15 bases between them. CDR3 protein: CASSPSEGSAGELFF. DNA for the CDR3: TGTGCCAGCTCACCATCGGAGGGGAGTGCTGGGGAGCTGTTTTTT.

The gene calls are TRBV5-1 and TRBJ2-1; the D gene is possibly TRBD2 (5 bases). In germline, CDR1 is SGHRS, CDR2 YFSETQ. The CDR3 runs 13 residues. The V gene lost 1 base and the J gene lost 8 bases, with 10 bases spanning the gap. The CDR3 sequence is CASSLHGLDEQFF. CDR3 bases: TGCGCCAGCAGCTTGCACGGACTCGATGAGCAGTTCTTC.

The sample holds many counts of this clonotype. The chain combines TRBV10-3 with TRBJ1-5; no definite D call. In germline, CDR1 is ENHRY, CDR2 SYGVKD. The CDR3 sequence is 12 residues long. Trimming left V 3 bases short and J 2 bases short, with 2 bases between. The CDR3 nucleotides read TGTGCCATCAGTGATGGCAATCAGCCCCAGCATTTT. Translating it yields CAISDGNQPQHF.